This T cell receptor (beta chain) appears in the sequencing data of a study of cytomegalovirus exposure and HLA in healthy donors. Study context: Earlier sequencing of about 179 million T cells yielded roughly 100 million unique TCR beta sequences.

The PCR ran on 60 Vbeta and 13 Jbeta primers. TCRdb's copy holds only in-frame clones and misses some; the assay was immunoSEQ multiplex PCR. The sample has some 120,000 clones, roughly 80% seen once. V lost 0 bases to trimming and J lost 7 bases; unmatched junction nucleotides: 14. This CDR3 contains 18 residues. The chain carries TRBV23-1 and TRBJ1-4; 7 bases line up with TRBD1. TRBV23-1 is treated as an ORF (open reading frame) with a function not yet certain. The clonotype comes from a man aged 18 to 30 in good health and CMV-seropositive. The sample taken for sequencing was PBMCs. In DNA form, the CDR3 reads TGCGCCAGCAGTCAATCGACAGGGAGGTTCGAGTTGGGTGAAAAACTGTTTTTT. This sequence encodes CASSQSTGRFELGEKLFF.